This TCR beta chain originates from a study of blood T cell repertoires in COVID-19. Germline lookup yields CDR1 LGHDT and CDR2 YNNKEL (reference sequence). This CDR3 is built from 14 residues. The ends were cut back, 2 bases at V and 4 bases at J, with 11 bases in the middle. How the authors handled the data: Reference gene primers were amplified, and this amplification served to estimate nucleated cell counts. Sequencing was performed with immunoSEQ multiplex PCR; in TCRdb, only in-frame clones are kept and a portion is missing. The D gene and trimming were derived from the DNA, and the V and J assignments and clone size from that table. The sample consists of fewer than 250,000 clones, approximately 84% of them appearing once.

The sample taken for sequencing was PBMCs or T cells enriched from blood (not recorded which). The gene calls are TRBV3-1 (or the pseudogene TRBV3-2) and TRBJ2-5; TRBD2 might be the D (6 bases). The receptor was derived from a woman in her thirties who had recovered from COVID-19. CDR3 DNA: TGTGCCAGCAGCCAAAGCTCCGGGGGAGAGACCCAGTACTTC. This codes for CASSQSSGGETQYF.